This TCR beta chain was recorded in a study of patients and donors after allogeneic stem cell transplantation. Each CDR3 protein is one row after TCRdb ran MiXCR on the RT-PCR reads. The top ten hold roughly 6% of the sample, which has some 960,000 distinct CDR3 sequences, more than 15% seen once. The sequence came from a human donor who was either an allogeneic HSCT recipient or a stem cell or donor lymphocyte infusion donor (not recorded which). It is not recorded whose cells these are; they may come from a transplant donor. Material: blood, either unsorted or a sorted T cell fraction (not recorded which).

The CDR3: CASTWGGSYEQYF. Here the CDR3 DNA reads TGCGCCAGCACCTGGGGGGGTTCCTACGAGCAGTACTTC. This rearrangement joins TRBV5-1 to TRBJ2-7; TRBD2 aligns across 7 bases. J lost 1 base, V lost 6 bases, and 4 bases had no gene match. Looked up from germline, CDR1 is SGHRS and CDR2 is YFSETQ. The CDR3 consists of 13 residues.